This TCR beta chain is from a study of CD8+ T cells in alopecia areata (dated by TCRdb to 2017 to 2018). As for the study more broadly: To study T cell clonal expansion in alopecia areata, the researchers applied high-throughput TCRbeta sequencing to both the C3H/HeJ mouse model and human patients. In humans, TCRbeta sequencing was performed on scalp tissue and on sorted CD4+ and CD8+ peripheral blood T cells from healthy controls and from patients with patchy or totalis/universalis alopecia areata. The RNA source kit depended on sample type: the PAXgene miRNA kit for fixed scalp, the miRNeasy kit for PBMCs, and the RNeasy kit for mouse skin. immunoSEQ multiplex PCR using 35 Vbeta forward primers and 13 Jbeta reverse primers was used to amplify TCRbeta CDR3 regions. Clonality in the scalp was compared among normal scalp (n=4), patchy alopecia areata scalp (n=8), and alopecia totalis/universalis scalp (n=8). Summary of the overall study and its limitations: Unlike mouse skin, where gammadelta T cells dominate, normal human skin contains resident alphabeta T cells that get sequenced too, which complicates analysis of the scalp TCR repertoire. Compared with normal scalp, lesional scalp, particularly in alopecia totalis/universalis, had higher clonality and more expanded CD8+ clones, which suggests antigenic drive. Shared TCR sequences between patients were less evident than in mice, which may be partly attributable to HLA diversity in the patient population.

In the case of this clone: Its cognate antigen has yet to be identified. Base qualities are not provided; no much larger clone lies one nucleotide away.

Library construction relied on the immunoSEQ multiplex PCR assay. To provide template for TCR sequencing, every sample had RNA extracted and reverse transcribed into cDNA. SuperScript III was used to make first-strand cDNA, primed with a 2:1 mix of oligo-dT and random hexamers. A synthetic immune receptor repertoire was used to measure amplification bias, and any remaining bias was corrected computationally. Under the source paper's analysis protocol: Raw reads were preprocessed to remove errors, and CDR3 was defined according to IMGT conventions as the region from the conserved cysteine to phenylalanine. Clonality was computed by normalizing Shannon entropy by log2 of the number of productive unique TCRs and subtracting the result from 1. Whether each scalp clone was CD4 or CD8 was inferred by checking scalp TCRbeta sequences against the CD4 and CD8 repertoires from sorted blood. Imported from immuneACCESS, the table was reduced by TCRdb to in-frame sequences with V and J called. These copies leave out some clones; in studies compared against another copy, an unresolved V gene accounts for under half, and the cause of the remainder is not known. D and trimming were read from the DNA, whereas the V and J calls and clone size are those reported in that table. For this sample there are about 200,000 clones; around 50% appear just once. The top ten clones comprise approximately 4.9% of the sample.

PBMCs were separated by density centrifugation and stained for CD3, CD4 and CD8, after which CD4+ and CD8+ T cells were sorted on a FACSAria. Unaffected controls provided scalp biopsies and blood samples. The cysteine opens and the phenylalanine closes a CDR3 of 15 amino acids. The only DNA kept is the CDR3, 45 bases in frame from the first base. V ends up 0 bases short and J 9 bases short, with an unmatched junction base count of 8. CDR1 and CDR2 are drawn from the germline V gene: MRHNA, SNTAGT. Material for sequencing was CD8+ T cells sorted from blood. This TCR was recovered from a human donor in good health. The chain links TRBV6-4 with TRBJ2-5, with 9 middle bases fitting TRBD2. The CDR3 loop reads CASSDSQRGDPAQYF. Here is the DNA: TGTGCCAGCAGTGACTCACAGCGGGGGGACCCGGCCCAGTACTTC.